These 19 T cell receptor beta chains were sequenced from one sample in a study of vaccination and CD4 T cells after COVID-19. Researchers used the Oncomine TCR Beta short-read assay to sequence DNA from cultured CD4+ T cells. TCRdb called the PCR reads again in MiXCR, with one record for every CDR3 protein. The sample holds approximately 13,000 distinct CDR3 sequences, 44% seen once. No antigens are known for them. Treatment described: 10-day PBMC culture with coronavirus spike peptide pools or control peptides (ViraFEST assay). Input material: CD4+ T cells from blood, cultured in vitro. Receptors were obtained from a human donor who had recovered from COVID-19.

V gene TRBV7-8 combines with J gene TRBJ2-6, with 7 bases lining up with TRBD1. With 7 bases clipped from V and 0 bases from J, the junction kept 12 bases outside the gene matches. The CDR3 is made up of 18 amino acids. CDR1 SGHVS and CDR2 FQNEAQ come from the germline V gene. In nucleotides, the CDR3 is TGTGCCAGCAATAAGGACAGGCGCAGGAGCTCTGGGGCCAACGTCCTGACTTTC. It encodes CASNKDRRRSSGANVLTF.

For this clonotype: Germline and junction disagree at one end, which may indicate a read error. V usage is TRBV4-1 and J usage is TRBJ1-1; 8 bases match TRBD1. This CDR3 comprises 14 residues. CDR1 MGHRA and CDR2 YSYEKL come from the germline V gene. CDR3 loop: CASSQDQGDRRRLF. CDR3 DNA: TGCGCCAGCAGCCAAGATCAGGGGGACAGGCGGAGGCTCTTT.

The rearrangement links TRBV19 to TRBJ1-5; D is undetermined. Germline lookup yields CDR1 LNHDA and CDR2 SQIVND (reference sequence). Deletions cut 5 bases from V and 6 bases from J, with 8 bases between. The CDR3 runs to 12 residues. CDR3 nucleotide sequence: TGTGCCAGTAGTGCCGTGAGTCAGCCCCAGCATTTT. Its protein product is CASSAVSQPQHF.

The chain carries TRBV19 and TRBJ1-5, with 10 bases matching TRBD1. The CDR3 has 15 amino acids. In germline, CDR1 is LNHDA, CDR2 SQIVND (reference sequence). J was trimmed by 7 bases and V by 6 bases; bases with no gene match: 9. DNA for the CDR3: TGTGCCAGTAGGAAGACAGGGGGCGTCTTACAGCCCCAGCATTTT. Encoded protein: CASRKTGGVLQPQHF.

This clonotype was observed a handful of times. This chain links TRBV20-1 with TRBJ1-5; TRBD1 aligns across 8 bases. Germline V lookup: CDR1 DFQATT, CDR2 SNEGSKA (reference sequence). J was trimmed by 4 bases and V by 4 bases; bases with no gene match: 3. The CDR3 loop spans 13 amino acids. The CDR3 is CSANTGGNQPQHF. In DNA form, the CDR3 reads TGCAGTGCTAACACAGGGGGAAATCAGCCCCAGCATTTT.

This chain connects TRBV7-3 to TRBJ1-2, with a tentative D call TRBD1 (6 bases). The CDR3 has 14 amino acids. The germline V gene encodes CDR1 SGHTA and CDR2 FQGTGA. V was cut by 3 bases and J by 4 bases, with 12 bases left in between. CDR3 residues: CASSLGDKSYGYTF. In DNA, the CDR3 is TGTGCCAGCAGCTTGGGGGACAAAAGCTATGGCTACACCTTC.

This clonotype is labeled as medium-sized. The chain is built from TRBV30 and TRBJ2-2; tentatively, D is TRBD1 (6 bases). With 1 base removed from V and 3 bases from J, the gap between germline ends came to 15 bases. This CDR3 has 16 residues. Per germline, CDR1 GTSNPN and CDR2 SVGIG (reference sequence). The CDR3 here is CAWSGRAGAYTGELFF. CDR3 DNA sequence: TGTGCCTGGAGTGGCCGAGCAGGGGCCTACACCGGGGAGCTGTTTTTT.

In this sample, this clonotype turned up a few times. The V and J genes are TRBV20-1 and TRBJ1-2; TRBD1 might be the D (6 bases). The germline gives CDR1 DFQATT, CDR2 SNEGSKA (reference sequence). Trimming removed 5 bases from V and 6 bases from J, with 19 bases in between. The CDR3 runs 14 residues. The CDR3 nucleotides are TGCAGTGCTGATCGACAGGCGAACTCGAATGGCTACACCTTC. Translated: CSADRQANSNGYTF.

This chain links TRBV19 with TRBJ1-1; the D gene is possibly TRBD1 (5 bases). Germline CDR1 reads LNHDA; CDR2 reads SQIVND (reference sequence). This CDR3 contains 15 residues. The germline V and J ends were trimmed by 3 bases and 3 bases, with 14 bases remaining between them. CDR3 in DNA: TGTGCCAGTAGTATTGAGGGCCGGGACTACACTGAAGCTTTCTTT. This translates into CASSIEGRDYTEAFF.

This chain connects TRBV12-3 or TRBV12-4 to TRBJ1-2; the match to TRBD1 covers 8 bases. The CDR3 runs 17 residues. Trimming removed 8 bases from V and 4 bases from J; junction bases left unmatched: 18. CDR3 region: CASFSQSRDRTIYGYTF. CDR3 nucleotides: TGTGCCAGCTTTTCTCAATCCCGGGACAGGACTATCTATGGCTACACCTTC.

The rearrangement joins TRBV4-1 to TRBJ2-7, with 8 bases identical to TRBD2. Germline V gives CDR1 MGHRA, CDR2 YSYEKL. The CDR3 has 14 amino acids. The V gene end was trimmed by 2 bases and the J gene end by 9 bases; junction bases not matched to a gene: 9. CDR3 residues: CASSQLLSGGSQYF. As DNA, the CDR3 is TGCGCCAGCAGCCAACTACTGTCGGGGGGGTCGCAGTACTTC.

CDR3 nucleotides: TGTGCCAGCAGTGAAAGCCTTGATTGGGGCTATGGCTACACCTTC. It encodes CASSESLDWGYGYTF. V usage is TRBV2 and J usage is TRBJ1-2, with D unclear. Germline V gene sequence: CDR1 SNHLY, CDR2 FYNNEI. V lost 2 bases, J lost 4 bases, and 14 bases lay in between. This CDR3 has 15 residues.

This clonotype has more than one count but fewer than ten. The chain employs TRBV11-2 and TRBJ2-7; possibly TRBD2 for D (5 bases). CDR3 size: 16 residues. V dropped 1 base and J dropped 2 bases, with 15 bases sitting between them. Germline CDR1 is SGHAT and CDR2 is FQNNGV. The CDR3 DNA is TGTGCCAGCAGCTTAGTTTTGGGAGTGTCGACCTACGAGCAGTACTTC. As protein: CASSLVLGVSTYEQYF.

The chain uses TRBV5-1 and TRBJ1-1; D is unclear. Trimming cost V 0 bases and J 5 bases, with 11 bases left between them. This CDR3 region has 14 residues. CDR1 and CDR2 (germline): SGHRS, YFSETQ. The CDR3 coding sequence is TGCGCCAGCAGCTTGGAGGGAAGGAAAACTGAAGCTTTCTTT. Amino acids: CASSLEGRKTEAFF.

This chain connects TRBV2 to TRBJ2-3, with 8 bases fitting TRBD2. Germline V gene sequence: CDR1 SNHLY, CDR2 FYNNEI. V lost 3 bases to trimming and J lost 0 bases; unmatched junction nucleotides: 2. The CDR3 extends over 15 amino acids. The CDR3 sequence: CASSDGRASTDTQYF. The CDR3, as DNA: TGTGCCAGCAGTGACGGGAGGGCCAGCACAGATACGCAGTATTTT.

This clonotype occurred a few times. Written as DNA, the CDR3 is TGTGCCAGTAGTGATAGCGGGGGAGATACGCAGTATTTT. Translating gives CASSDSGGDTQYF. The gene calls are TRBV19 and TRBJ2-3, with TRBD2 identical over 9 bases. CDR1 LNHDA and CDR2 SQIVND come from the germline V gene (reference sequence). The CDR3 extends over 13 amino acids. V lost 5 bases, J lost 5 bases, and 2 bases stayed unmatched.

This clonotype was counted a few times. Written as DNA, the CDR3 is TGTGCCATCCGATCAGGACAGGGGGGAAATTCACCCCTCCACTTT. Protein sequence: CAIRSGQGGNSPLHF. This sequence joins TRBV10-3 and TRBJ1-6, with TRBD1 matching over 10 bases. Per germline, CDR1 ENHRY and CDR2 SYGVKD. This CDR3 is built from 15 residues. The V segment lost 8 bases and the J segment 7 bases; nucleotides outside the gene matches: 8.

The table lists this clonotype with a few counts. The chain has TRBV19 and TRBJ1-5; 9 bases match TRBD1. The germline V gene has CDR1 LNHDA and CDR2 SQIVND (reference sequence). The CDR3 has 14 residues. V shed 4 bases and J 9 bases; nucleotides not matched to a gene: 7. CDR3 DNA: TGTGCCAGTAGTAAATCAGGGGGACAGGGGCCCCAGCATTTT. Protein product: CASSKSGGQGPQHF.

This clonotype showed up just a few times. The chain uses TRBV24-1 and TRBJ2-3; 9 nucleotides align to TRBD2. V was clipped by 2 bases and J by 2 bases; unmatched bases: 1. The V gene's germline CDR1 is KGHDR and CDR2 SFDVKD. The CDR3 is 15 amino acids. The CDR3 coding sequence is TGTGCCACCAGTGATTCTAGCGGGAACACAGATACGCAGTATTTT. It yields the protein CATSDSSGNTDTQYF.